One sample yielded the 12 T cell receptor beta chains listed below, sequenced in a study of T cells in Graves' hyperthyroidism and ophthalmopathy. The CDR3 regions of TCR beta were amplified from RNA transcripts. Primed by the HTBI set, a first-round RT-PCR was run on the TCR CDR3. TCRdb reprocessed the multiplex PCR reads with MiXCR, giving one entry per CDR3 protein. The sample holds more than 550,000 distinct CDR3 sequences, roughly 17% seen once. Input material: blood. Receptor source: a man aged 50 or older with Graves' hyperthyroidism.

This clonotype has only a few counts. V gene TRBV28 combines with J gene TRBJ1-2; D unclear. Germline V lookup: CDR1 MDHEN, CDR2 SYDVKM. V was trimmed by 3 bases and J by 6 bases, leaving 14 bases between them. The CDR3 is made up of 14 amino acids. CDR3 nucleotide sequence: TGTGCCAGCAGTTTTGGTGCGACATCTAATGGCTACACCTTC. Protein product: CASSFGATSNGYTF.

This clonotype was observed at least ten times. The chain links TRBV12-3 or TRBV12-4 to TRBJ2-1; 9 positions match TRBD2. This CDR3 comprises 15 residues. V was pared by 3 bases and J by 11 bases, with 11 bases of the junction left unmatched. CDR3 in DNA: TGTGCCAGCAGTTTGGGGGCGATAGCGGGAGCTCAGCAGTTCTTC. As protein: CASSLGAIAGAQQFF.

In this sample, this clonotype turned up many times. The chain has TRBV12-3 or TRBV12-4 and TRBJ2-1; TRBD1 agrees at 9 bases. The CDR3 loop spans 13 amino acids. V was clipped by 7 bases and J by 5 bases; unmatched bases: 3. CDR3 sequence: CASTWTGDNEQFF. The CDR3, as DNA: TGTGCCAGCACCTGGACAGGGGACAATGAGCAGTTCTTC.

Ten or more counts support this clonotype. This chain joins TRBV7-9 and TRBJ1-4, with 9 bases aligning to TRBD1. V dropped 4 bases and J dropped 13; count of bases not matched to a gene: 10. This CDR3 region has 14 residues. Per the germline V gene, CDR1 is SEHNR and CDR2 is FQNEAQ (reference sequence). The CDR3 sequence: CASSSGQGRGRLFF. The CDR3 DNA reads TGTGCCAGCAGCTCAGGACAGGGGAGGGGAAGACTGTTTTTT.

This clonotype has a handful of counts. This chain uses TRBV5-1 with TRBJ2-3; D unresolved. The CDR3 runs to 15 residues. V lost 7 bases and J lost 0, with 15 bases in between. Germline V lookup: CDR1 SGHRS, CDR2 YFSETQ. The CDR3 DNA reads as TGCGCCAGCGAACCTGGCTGGCTAAGCACAGATACGCAGTATTTT. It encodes CASEPGWLSTDTQYF.

CDR3 DNA sequence: TGTGCCAGCAGCTCGACGACAGGCATCTCCTACGAGCAGTACTTC. It specifies CASSSTTGISYEQYF. The V and J genes are TRBV7-2 and TRBJ2-7, with D possibly matching TRBD1 (6 bases). CDR1 is SGHTA, CDR2 FQGNSA, per germline. Trimming shortened V by 4 bases and J by 0 bases, and 13 bases separated the two germline ends. CDR3 length: 15 residues.

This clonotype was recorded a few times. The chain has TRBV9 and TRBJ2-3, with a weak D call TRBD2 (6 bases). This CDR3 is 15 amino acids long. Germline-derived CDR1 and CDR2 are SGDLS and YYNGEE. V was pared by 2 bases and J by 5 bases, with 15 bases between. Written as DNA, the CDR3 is TGTGCCAGCAGCGTTGTATCGGGAGTGGGAGATACGCAGTATTTT. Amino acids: CASSVVSGVGDTQYF.

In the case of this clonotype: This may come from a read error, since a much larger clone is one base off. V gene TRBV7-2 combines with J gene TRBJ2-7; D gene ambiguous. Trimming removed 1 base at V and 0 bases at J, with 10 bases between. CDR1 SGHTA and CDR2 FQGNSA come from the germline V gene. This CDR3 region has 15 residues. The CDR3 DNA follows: TGTGCCAGCAGCTTAGGAGCTAGGTCCTCCTACGAGCAGTACTTC. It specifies CASSLGARSSYEQYF. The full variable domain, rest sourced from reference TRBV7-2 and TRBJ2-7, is GAGVSQSPSNKVTEKGKDVELRCDPISGHTALYWYRQSLGQGLEFLIYFQGNSAPDKSGLPSDRFSAERTGGSVSTLTIQRTQQEDSAVYLCASSLGARSSYEQYFGPGTRLTVT.

The CDR3 DNA follows: TGTGCCAGCAGTTTGGCCAGAGACTACGAGCAGTACTTC. Translation gives CASSLARDYEQYF. The V gene is TRBV12-3 or TRBV12-4, the J gene TRBJ2-7; D not resolved. The CDR3 is 13 amino acids. V lost 3 bases to trimming and J lost 3 bases, with 9 bases between them.

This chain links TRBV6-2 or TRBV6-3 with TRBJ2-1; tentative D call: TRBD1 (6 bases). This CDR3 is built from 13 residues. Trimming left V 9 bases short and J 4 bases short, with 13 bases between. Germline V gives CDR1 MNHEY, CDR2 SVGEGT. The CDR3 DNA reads TGTGCCAGTCTATTGGGACATTACAATGAGCAGTTCTTC. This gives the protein CASLLGHYNEQFF.

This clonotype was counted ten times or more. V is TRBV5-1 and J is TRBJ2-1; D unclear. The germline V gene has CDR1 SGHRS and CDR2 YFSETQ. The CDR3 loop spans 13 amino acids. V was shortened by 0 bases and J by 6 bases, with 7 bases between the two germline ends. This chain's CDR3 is CASSLGHINEQFF. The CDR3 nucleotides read TGCGCCAGCAGCTTGGGACATATCAATGAGCAGTTCTTC.

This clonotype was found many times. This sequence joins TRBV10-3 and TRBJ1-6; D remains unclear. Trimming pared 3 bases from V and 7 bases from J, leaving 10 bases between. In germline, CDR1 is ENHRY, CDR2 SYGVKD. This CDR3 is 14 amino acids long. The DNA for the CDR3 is TGTGCCATCAGTGACTTCGGAGGGAATTCACCCCTCCACTTT. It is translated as CAISDFGGNSPLHF.